This T cell receptor (beta chain) appears in the sequencing data of a study of blood T cells in healthy people across ages (dated by TCRdb to about 2015). At the level of the whole study: In model experiments, template switching captured about one uniquely barcoded TCR beta cDNA molecule for every two T cells. The donors were divided into four age groups: young (average approximately 16 years), middle-aged (about 40), aged (around 59) and long-lived (82). Using deep sequencing normalized with unique cDNA molecular identifiers, the study measured how TCR beta repertoire diversity changes with age. For two donors (one aged 18 to 29 and one aged 80 or older), the study analyzed two additional independent replicas of 1 million unique cDNA reads from the same blood draw.

The approximately 40 donors, aged 6 to 90 years, were systemically healthy Caucasian individuals from Russia. Each donor gave 9.5 to 10 milliliters of peripheral blood, drawn into EDTA-treated Vacutainer tubes. PBMCs were isolated by Ficoll-Paque density-gradient centrifugation, with at least 7 million obtained per sample. Total RNA was extracted from PBMCs with Trizol reagent, with at least 5 micrograms obtained per sample. For every donor, flow cytometry on a PBMC aliquot measured the percentage of naive CD45RAhigh/CD27high T cells. What the study reported, not specific to this receptor: Compared with the aged group, the long-lived group had more naive CD4+ T cells, fewer expanded clones and increased TCR diversity, a pattern suggesting age selection. As age increased, observed TCR beta diversity per million T cells dropped in a roughly linear way, and a significant reduction was already evident by age about 40. A strong correlation was found between observed TCR beta diversity and the percentage of naive T cells measured by flow cytometry. Because donor CMV infection status was unknown, age-related changes in expanded clonotypes were potentially confounded. Estimates of total diversity based on one million sequenced T cells were regarded as lower bounds and as underestimates. Since profiling was done on bulk unsorted PBMCs, naive and antigen-experienced compartments could not be conclusively compared.

The method was 5' RACE. Sequencing was performed on an Illumina HiSeq 2500. A second PCR of roughly 6 to 11 cycles was performed with a sample-barcoded 5' primer and a J-beta primer mix. Each TCR beta cDNA molecule received a unique molecular identifier from a template-switch 5' adaptor carrying 12 random nucleotides. Each sample yielded at least 2.5 million CDR3-containing paired-end reads. First-strand cDNA synthesis was performed from all RNA using the Mint cDNA synthesis kit, with priming by a TRBC-specific oligonucleotide. All cDNA was treated with uracil-DNA glycosylase and then went through a first 18-cycle PCR with the universal primers M1SS and BC2_uni_R. Per the authors' processing: Normalization of each sample was performed by random selection of 1 million high-quality reads, each carrying a distinct molecular identifier. Instead of being binned into consensus sequences, reads that shared molecular identifiers were thrown out. CDR3 identification, clonotype clustering and error correction used MiTCR with a Q25 quality threshold and the strictest error-elimination algorithm. A nonparametric unseen species model with Euler transformation was used to estimate lower-bound total TCR beta diversity. The public reads were reprocessed in TCRdb via fastp at Q25 and MiXCR, keeping in-frame beta chains. One record per CDR3 amino acid sequence lists the most common genes and DNA. The V and J calls and clone size come from TCRdb's table, not from the authors' own analysis. Within this sample are about 1 million distinct CDR3 sequences, with 25% of them counted one time only. The ten largest clones take up about 0.69% of the sample.

This clonotype has at least ten counts. No antigen is known for it. No much larger clonotype is one base removed from it; base qualities were not supplied. The same sample was also studied in work on T cells of mothers and their children. The second investigation adds: Nine systemically healthy Caucasian individuals served as donors, namely three mothers together with their six children. cDNA synthesis used all of the extracted RNA, with roughly 1.5 ug of RNA in each 15 ul reaction. In the second PCR, the M1S primer added sample barcodes and 2-4 random nucleotides. More than 9.5 million TCR beta CDR3 reads were obtained from each mother, and some 3 million reads were obtained from each child. TCR recombination output is similarly shaped by thymic selection in related and unrelated pairs, with a minor effect exerted by inherited differences. Normalized repertoire overlap in related mother-child pairs was always slightly higher than in unrelated mother-child pairs, but the difference was never significant. No persistent microchimeric T cell clones were detected, at a sensitivity of roughly 100 clones per million clonotypes. The study used deep NGS to compare TCR beta repertoires of mothers and children, seeking features distinguishing related mother-child pairs from unrelated individuals. The mean age was around 40 +/- 4 years for the mothers and about 10 +/- 4 years for the children. After adapters were ligated using NEBNext reagents, the libraries underwent 100+100 nt paired-end sequencing on an Illumina HiSeq 2000. Mother and child libraries were prepared a month apart and sequenced in separate runs to prevent cross-contamination. Between about 500,000 and 2,300,000 distinct TCR beta clonotypes were identified per donor. Naive TCR beta clonotypes were estimated from low-frequency clonotypes matched to each donor's FACS-determined naive share, without sorting.

The TCR originated in a girl aged 2-15 years in good health. Sequences were obtained from blood.

The DNA reads TGTGCCAGCAGCGTAGCGACGGCCTACAATGAGCAGTTCTTC. Translated, it reads CASSVATAYNEQFF. The V and J segments used are TRBV9 and TRBJ2-1, with no reliable assignment of the D segment. V and J lose 0 bases and 2 bases, and a span of 6 bases separates them. Looking up the germline V gene yields CDR1 SGDLS and CDR2 YYNGEE. The CDR3 sequence holds 14 residues, the cysteine and phenylalanine included. Kept here is only the CDR3 DNA, which spans 42 bases and is read in frame from base 1.